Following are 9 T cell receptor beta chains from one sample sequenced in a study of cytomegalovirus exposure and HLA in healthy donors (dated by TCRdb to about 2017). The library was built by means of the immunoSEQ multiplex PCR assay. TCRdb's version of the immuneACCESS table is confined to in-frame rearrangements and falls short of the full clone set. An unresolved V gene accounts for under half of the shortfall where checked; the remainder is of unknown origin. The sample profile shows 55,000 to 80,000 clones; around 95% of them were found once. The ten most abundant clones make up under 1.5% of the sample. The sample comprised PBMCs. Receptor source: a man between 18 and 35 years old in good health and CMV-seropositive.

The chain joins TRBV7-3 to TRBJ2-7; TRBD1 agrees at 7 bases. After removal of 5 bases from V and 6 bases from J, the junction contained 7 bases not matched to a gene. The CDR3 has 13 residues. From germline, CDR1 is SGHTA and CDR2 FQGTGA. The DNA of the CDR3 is TGTGCCAGCAGCACTCGACAGGGCGGCGAGCAGTACTTC. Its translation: CASSTRQGGEQYF.

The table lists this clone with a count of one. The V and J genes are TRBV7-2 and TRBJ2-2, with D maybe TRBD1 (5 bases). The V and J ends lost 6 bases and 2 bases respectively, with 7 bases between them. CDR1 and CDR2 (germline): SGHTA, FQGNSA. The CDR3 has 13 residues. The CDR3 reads CASRDTNTGELFF. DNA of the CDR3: TGTGCCAGCAGGGACACAAACACCGGGGAGCTGTTTTTT.

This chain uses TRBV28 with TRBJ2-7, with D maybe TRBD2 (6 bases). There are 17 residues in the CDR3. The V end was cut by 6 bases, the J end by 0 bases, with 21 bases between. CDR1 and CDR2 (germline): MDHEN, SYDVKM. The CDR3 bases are TGTGCCAGCAGACAAGGGGAGCGGGCCCGAACCTCCTACGAGCAGTACTTC. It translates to CASRQGERARTSYEQYF. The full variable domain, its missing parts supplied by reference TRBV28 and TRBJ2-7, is DVKVTQSSRYLVKRTGEKVFLECVQDMDHENMFWYRQDPGLGLRLIYFSYDVKMKEKGDIPEGYSVSREKKERFSLILESASTNQTSMYLCASRQGERARTSYEQYFGPGTRLTVT.

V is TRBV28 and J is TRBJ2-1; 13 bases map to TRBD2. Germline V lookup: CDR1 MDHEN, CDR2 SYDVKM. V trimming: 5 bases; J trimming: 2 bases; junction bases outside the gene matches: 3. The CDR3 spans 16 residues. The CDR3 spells CASSGLAGDTYNEQFF. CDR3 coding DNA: TGTGCCAGCAGTGGACTAGCGGGAGATACCTACAATGAGCAGTTCTTC.

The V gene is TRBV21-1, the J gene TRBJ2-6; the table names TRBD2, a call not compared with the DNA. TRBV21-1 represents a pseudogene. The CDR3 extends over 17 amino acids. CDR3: CASSKREGSSGANVLTF. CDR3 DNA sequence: TGTGCCAGCAGCAAAAGGGAGGGGAGCTCTGGGGCCAACGTCCTGACTTTC.

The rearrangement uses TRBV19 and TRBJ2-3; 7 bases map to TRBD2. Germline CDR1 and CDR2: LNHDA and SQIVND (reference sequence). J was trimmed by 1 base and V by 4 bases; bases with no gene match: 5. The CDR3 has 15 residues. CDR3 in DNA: TGTGCCAGTAGTACTTTGGCGGGGGGCACAGATACGCAGTATTTT. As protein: CASSTLAGGTDTQYF.

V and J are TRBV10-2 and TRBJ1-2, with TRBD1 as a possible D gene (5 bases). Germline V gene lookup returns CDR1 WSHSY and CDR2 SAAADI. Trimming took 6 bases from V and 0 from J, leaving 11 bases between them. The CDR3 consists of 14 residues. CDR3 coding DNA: TGCGCCAGCAGCGTGGGGGGACCTAACTATGGCTACACCTTC. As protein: CASSVGGPNYGYTF.

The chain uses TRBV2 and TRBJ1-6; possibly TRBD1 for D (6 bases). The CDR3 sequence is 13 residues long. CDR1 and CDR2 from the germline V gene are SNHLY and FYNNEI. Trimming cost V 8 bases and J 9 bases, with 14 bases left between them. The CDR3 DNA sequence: TGTGCCAGCCAGGGGCAGGGAGTTTCACCCCTCCACTTT. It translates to CASQGQGVSPLHF. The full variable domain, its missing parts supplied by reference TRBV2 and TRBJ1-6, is EPEVTQTPSHQVTQMGQEVILRCVPISNHLYFYWYRQILGQKVEFLVSFYNNEISEKSEIFDDQFSVERPDGSNFTLKIRSTKLEDSAMYFCASQGQGVSPLHFGNGTRLTVT.

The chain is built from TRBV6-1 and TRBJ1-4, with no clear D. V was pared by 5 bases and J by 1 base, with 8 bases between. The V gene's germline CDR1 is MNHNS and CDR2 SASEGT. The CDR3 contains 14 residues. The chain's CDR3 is CASSLYRTNEKLFF. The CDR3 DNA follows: TGTGCCAGCAGTCTATACAGAACTAATGAAAAACTGTTTTTT.